The TCR beta chain under discussion was sequenced for a study of OX40 agonist ivuxolimab in advanced cancers. Regarding the research as a whole: Ivuxolimab was an agonistic, fully human IgG2 monoclonal antibody directed against OX40 (CD134), a costimulatory receptor. Of the roughly 54 patients in dose escalation, some 20 had hepatocellular carcinoma, about 15 had melanoma, 9 had renal cell carcinoma and 9 had head and neck cancer. Three dose-escalation patients achieved partial responses, one with hepatocellular carcinoma and two with cutaneous melanoma. Patients were allowed to have had prior anti-PD-1, anti-PD-L1 or anti-CTLA-4 therapy, and more than 30% of the dose-escalation patients had previously received checkpoint inhibitors. The paper covers the monotherapy dose-escalation part of the phase I ivuxolimab trial, which included N of about 51 patients. The dose-escalation cohort was roughly 87% male with a mean age of around 64 years, ranging from about 23 to 85. Intravenous ivuxolimab was administered to patients every 2 weeks at six dose levels: 0.01, 0.1, 0.3, 1.5, 3 and 10 mg/kg. The point of sequencing TCRbeta in the periphery was to test whether ivuxolimab changed TCR sequence diversity and drove clonal T-cell expansion.

On this clone: No cognate antigen has been identified for it. No quality values exist for individual bases; no much larger clone is one base distant.

Beyond this particular receptor, the publication reports: In partial responders in the 0.1-3.0 mg/kg groups, normalized peripheral clonal expansion was found to be among the lowest, especially among CD8+ T cells. At doses from 0.1 to 3.0 mg/kg, clonal expansion was seen in both CD4+ and CD8+ blood T cells between baseline and week 6. The antigen specificity of the peripheral T cells that underwent clonal expansion was not determined. After ivuxolimab, CD8+ T cells had more expanded clones than CD4+ T cells on average. Low levels of normalized T-cell clonal expansion were also shown by some nonresponding patients.

For CDR1 and CDR2, the germline V gene (reference sequence) lists LNHNV and YYDKDF. At the junction V is shortened by 4 bases and J by 0 bases, with 16 bases in between. Including the terminal cysteine and phenylalanine, the CDR3 comprises 16 residues. CDR3 DNA is the only sequence kept; it has 48 bases, read in frame from the first base. Genomic DNA was isolated from the sorted cells so that the TCRbeta CDR3 region could be sequenced. The immunoSEQ Assay was used to sequence the TCRbeta CDR3 regions. TCRdb took this table from immuneACCESS and kept in-frame rearrangements with V and J called. Such tables lack part of the clones; where checked against another copy, unresolved V genes explain under half of the gap, and the rest is unexplained. The sample table contains about 54,000 clones; only one count was recorded for around 90% of them. The top ten clonotypes cover 3% to 4% of the sample. Patients with autoimmune disease history or receiving systemic immunosuppression were excluded from the trial. In every dose cohort, peripheral blood was drawn for TCR sequencing at baseline, cycle 4 day 1, and cycle 7 day 1. The samples were drawn from a first-in-human, open-label, multicenter phase I dose-escalation trial of ivuxolimab. The trial enrolled adults with locally advanced or metastatic head and neck squamous cell, hepatocellular, melanoma or renal cell carcinoma. Before TCR sequencing, CD4+ and CD8+ T cells were separately sorted from peripheral blood.

The sequence is built from TRBV15 and TRBJ2-7; the D gene assignment is perhaps TRBD1 or TRBD2, with each matching 5 bases. The receptor was isolated from an adult with an advanced solid tumor such as melanoma, head and neck, liver or kidney cancer. The source material was CD4+ or CD8+ T cells sorted from blood, sampled in a trial of the OX40 agonist ivuxolimab. The DNA sequence is as follows: TGTGCCACCAGCATGACACCTTGGGACGCCTCCTACGAGCAGTACTTC. Its protein product is CATSMTPWDASYEQYF.